One sample yielded the 24 T cell receptor beta chains listed below, sequenced in a study of PD-1 blockade in classical Hodgkin lymphoma. Every single patient, without exception, relapsed after autologous stem cell transplantation, and brentuximab vedotin exposure varied. This table comes from immunoSEQ multiplex PCR, and its TCRdb copy is limited to in-frame clones, with some not included. The repertoire holds 35,000 to 55,000 clones, with over 65% as singletons. The sequences come from peripheral blood mononuclear cells (PBMCs), collected before the second cycle of nivolumab. These receptors all come from a human donor with classical Hodgkin lymphoma.

The genes are TRBV29-1 and TRBJ2-7, with D possibly matching TRBD2 (5 bases). The CDR3 covers 15 residues. The germline V gene has CDR1 SQVTM and CDR2 ANQGSEA. The V and J ends lost 0 bases and 4 bases respectively, with 16 bases between them. The CDR3 DNA follows: TGCAGCGTTGAAGATCCAAGAGGGTTTGGGTACGAGCAGTACTTC. It specifies CSVEDPRGFGYEQYF.

This chain connects TRBV7-9 to TRBJ2-7, with D tentatively TRBD2 (5 bases). The germline V and J ends were trimmed by 10 bases and 3 bases, with 13 bases remaining between them. CDR1 SEHNR and CDR2 FQNEAQ come from the germline V gene (reference sequence). The CDR3 extends over 12 amino acids. In nucleotides, the CDR3 is TGTGCCACCGAGGGAGATGACTACGAGCAGTACTTC. Amino acids: CATEGDDYEQYF.

This chain links TRBV6-6 with TRBJ2-1, with no clear D. Germline CDR1 MNHNY, CDR2 SVGAGI (reference sequence). CDR3 length equals 15 residues. Trimming pared 6 bases from V and 6 bases from J, leaving 18 bases between. CDR3 sequence: CASRFPKEVGNEQFF. DNA for the CDR3: TGTGCCAGCAGATTCCCCAAAGAGGTTGGCAATGAGCAGTTCTTC.

This clone was seen only a few times. This chain uses TRBV7-9 with TRBJ2-1; D is perhaps TRBD1 (5 bases). The ends were cut back, 1 base at V and 9 bases at J, with 16 bases in the middle. Germline assignment: CDR1 SEHNR and CDR2 FQNEAQ (reference sequence). The CDR3 contains 15 residues. CDR3 loop: CASSLVSDTYPEQFF. As DNA, the CDR3 is TGTGCCAGCAGCTTAGTATCGGACACCTACCCTGAGCAGTTCTTC.

The gene calls are TRBV30 and TRBJ1-3; TRBD1 matches 9 bases. Germline V gene sequence: CDR1 GTSNPN, CDR2 SVGIG (reference sequence). This CDR3 spans 14 amino acids. V dropped 6 bases and J dropped 0; count of bases not matched to a gene: 3. In DNA form, the CDR3 reads TGTGCCTGCCGGGACAGGGACTCTGGAAACACCATATATTTT. This codes for CACRDRDSGNTIYF.

The V call is TRBV4-3, the J call TRBJ2-7, with a tentative D call TRBD1 (5 bases). Trimming left V 0 bases short and J 3 bases short, with 12 bases between. The CDR3 is 15 amino acids. Per the germline V gene, CDR1 is LGHNA and CDR2 is YSLEER. CDR3 in amino acids: CASSQDRGRFYEQYF. DNA for the CDR3: TGCGCCAGCAGCCAAGATAGGGGCAGGTTCTACGAGCAGTACTTC.

The chain employs TRBV6-4 and TRBJ1-2, with 7 bases fitting TRBD1. The germline CDR1 and CDR2 sequences are MRHNA and SNTAGT. J lost 6 bases, V lost 4 bases, and 8 bases had no gene match. The CDR3 has 14 residues. Written as DNA, the CDR3 is TGTGCCAGCAGTGGGAACGAAGGACAGGATGGCTACACCTTC. This translates into CASSGNEGQDGYTF.

This sequence joins TRBV4-2 and TRBJ2-7; 10 bases line up with TRBD2. CDR1 and CDR2 from the germline V gene are LGHNA and YNFKEQ. The CDR3 contains 15 residues. The ends lost 1 base at V and 4 bases at J; junction bases unmatched: 4. The CDR3 sequence is CASSQGLAGVYEQYF. The CDR3 region has the DNA TGTGCCAGCAGCCAAGGGCTAGCGGGGGTATACGAGCAGTACTTC.

The V gene is TRBV4-3, the J gene TRBJ2-7; D is unclear. Germline lookup yields CDR1 LGHNA and CDR2 YSLEER. The CDR3 is made up of 15 amino acids. V dropped 4 bases and J dropped 3 bases, with 16 bases sitting between them. The CDR3 DNA sequence: TGCGCCAGCAGCCCCTCTCTAGGCTCAGACTACGAGCAGTACTTC. Translating gives CASSPSLGSDYEQYF.

V usage is TRBV5-6 and J usage is TRBJ1-3; no reliable D call. With 0 bases removed from V and 0 bases from J, the gap between germline ends came to 7 bases. CDR3 length: 15 residues. Germline values: CDR1 SGHDT, CDR2 YYEEEE. Written as DNA, the CDR3 is TGTGCCAGCAGCTTGGCGTGGGGCTCTGGAAACACCATATATTTT. It specifies CASSLAWGSGNTIYF.

The chain is built from TRBV6-1 and TRBJ2-5; tentatively, D is TRBD2 (5 bases). The CDR3 contains 18 residues. With 3 bases removed from V and 2 bases from J, the gap between germline ends came to 22 bases. Germline V gives CDR1 MNHNS, CDR2 SASEGT. The CDR3 DNA is TGTGCCAGCAGTGAGGAGGACGGAGTTTTGGGTTATCAAGAGACCCAGTACTTC. It codes for CASSEEDGVLGYQETQYF.

This clone was counted a few times. The chain is built from TRBV25-1 and TRBJ2-7, with D perhaps TRBD2 (5 bases). V lost 7 bases to trimming and J lost 5 bases, with 15 bases between them. Germline V gene lookup returns CDR1 MGHDK and CDR2 SYGVNS. This CDR3 has 13 residues. CDR3 sequence (DNA): TGTGCCAGCACCCGGGGTGATAGAAACGAGCAGTACTTC. Amino acids: CASTRGDRNEQYF.

The CDR3 DNA reads as TGTGCCAGCAGCGTCGTAGCGGGGGGGACAGATACGCAGTATTTT. Amino acids: CASSVVAGGTDTQYF. The J gene is TRBJ2-3, the V gene TRBV9; TRBD2 aligns across 11 bases. CDR1 is SGDLS, CDR2 YYNGEE, per germline. The V and J ends lost 2 bases and 3 bases, in that order; junction bases with no gene match: 2. The CDR3 spans 15 residues.

This rearrangement joins TRBV7-9 to TRBJ2-7; D possibly corresponds to TRBD2 (5 bases). V was pared by 1 base and J by 7 bases, with 11 bases between. Germline CDR1 SEHNR, CDR2 FQNEAQ (reference sequence). This CDR3 comprises 13 residues. CDR3 nucleotides: TGTGCCAGCAGCTTAGGGTCCGGCGGGGAGCAGTACTTC. This codes for CASSLGSGGEQYF. Supplemented by reference TRBV7-9 and TRBJ2-7, the full variable domain reads DTGVSQNPRHKITKRGQNVTFRCDPISEHNRLYWYRQTLGQGPEFLTYFQNEAQLEKSRLLSDRFSAERPKGSFSTLEIQRTEQGDSAMYLCASSLGSGGEQYFGPGTRLTVT.

The rearrangement joins TRBV5-4 to TRBJ2-1, with D possibly being TRBD2 (7 bases). This CDR3 spans 15 amino acids. V lost 0 bases and J lost 7, with 14 bases in between. The germline gives CDR1 SGHNT, CDR2 YYREEE (reference sequence). The CDR3 sequence: CASSLAGKGGNEQFF. DNA of the CDR3: TGTGCCAGCAGCTTGGCCGGTAAGGGGGGGAATGAGCAGTTCTTC.

The chain recombines TRBV5-4 with TRBJ1-2; D uncertain. V was trimmed by 4 bases and J by 5 bases, leaving 12 bases between them. The CDR3 contains 13 residues. The V gene's germline CDR1 is SGHNT and CDR2 YYREEE (reference sequence). CDR3 sequence (DNA): TGTGCCAGCAGCCCCCCCAGATCTTATGGCTACACCTTC. It yields the protein CASSPPRSYGYTF.

In this sample, this clone turned up a few times. V is TRBV27 and J is TRBJ2-3, with D tentatively TRBD2 (6 bases). Trimming took 7 bases from V and 6 from J, leaving 14 bases between them. The germline CDR1 and CDR2 sequences are MNHEY and SMNVEV (reference sequence). CDR3 size: 13 residues. As DNA, the CDR3 is TGTGCCAGCACCCGGGGGACTTTGGATACGCAGTATTTT. Protein sequence: CASTRGTLDTQYF.

V is TRBV4-1 and J is TRBJ1-1; no clear D. From germline, CDR1 is MGHRA and CDR2 YSYEKL. CDR3 length: 13 residues. Between the trimmed V and J ends, which lost 0 bases and 7 bases, there was a span of 9 bases. CDR3 residues: CASSQDSSFEAFF. CDR3 coding DNA: TGCGCCAGCAGCCAAGACAGTTCTTTTGAAGCTTTCTTT.

By share, this clone counts as medium-sized. The chain employs TRBV5-4 and TRBJ1-6, with no clear D. Trimming took off 3 bases at V and 3 bases at J, with 16 bases between the two ends. The CDR3 is made up of 17 amino acids. Germline CDR1 and CDR2: SGHNT and YYREEE (reference sequence). The CDR3 here is CASSSRLGRNYNSPLHF. DNA for the CDR3: TGTGCCAGCAGCTCTCGCCTCGGACGGAACTATAATTCACCCCTCCACTTT.

The chain combines TRBV30 with TRBJ2-1, with 10 bases that match TRBD1. Trimming cost V 0 bases and J 3 bases; bases outside gene matches: 8. Germline CDR1 is GTSNPN and CDR2 is SVGIG (reference sequence). This CDR3 contains 17 residues. The CDR3 region has the DNA TGTGCCTGGAGTGTTATACCGGGACAGGGGCTCTACAATGAGCAGTTCTTC. This codes for CAWSVIPGQGLYNEQFF.

The chain has TRBV12-1 and TRBJ2-7. TRBV12-1 is recorded as a pseudogene. CDR3 length: 12 residues. The chain's CDR3 is CASSLGFYEQYF. DNA for the CDR3: TGTGCCAGCAGCTTGGGGTTCTACGAGCAGTACTTC.

This chain uses TRBV6-5 with TRBJ2-7; D is unresolved. Trimming removed 0 bases from V and 6 bases from J, with 12 bases in between. The CDR3 covers 14 residues. Per the germline V gene, CDR1 is MNHEY and CDR2 is SVGAGI. The CDR3 sequence: CASSYSVFKLEQYF. The CDR3, as DNA: TGTGCCAGCAGTTACTCGGTGTTTAAACTCGAGCAGTACTTC.

This clone is termed medium-sized. The chain combines TRBV5-6 with TRBJ2-7; D assignment may be TRBD1 or TRBD2 (6 bases each). The V and J ends lost 3 bases and 3 bases respectively, with 10 bases between them. The CDR3 extends over 13 amino acids. Germline lookup yields CDR1 SGHDT and CDR2 YYEEEE. The DNA of the CDR3 is TGTGCCAGCAGCTATGGAGGGGGCTACGAGCAGTACTTC. This sequence encodes CASSYGGGYEQYF.

The CDR3 region is CASRRGSGNQPQHF. In DNA form, the CDR3 reads TGCGCCAGCAGGAGGGGGTCGGGCAATCAGCCCCAGCATTTT. This chain uses TRBV10-2 with TRBJ1-5; a possible D gene is TRBD1 (6 bases). The germline CDR1 and CDR2 sequences are WSHSY and SAAADI. The CDR3 is 14 amino acids. Trimming removed 6 bases from V and 2 bases from J, with 11 bases in between.